These 25 T cell receptor beta chains came from one sample sequenced in a study of OX40 agonist ivuxolimab in advanced cancers. TCRdb keeps only in-frame clones here, not all; method: immunoSEQ multiplex PCR. The profile shows about 56,000 clones, approximately 86% of them singletons. Source: CD4+ or CD8+ T cells sorted from blood, taken in a trial of the OX40 agonist ivuxolimab. The receptors derive from an adult with an advanced solid tumor such as melanoma, head and neck, liver or kidney cancer.

The chain couples TRBV18 to TRBJ1-4; possible D gene TRBD1, 5 bases. In germline, CDR1 is KGHSH, CDR2 LQKENI. The CDR3 runs to 14 residues. Trimming left V 2 bases short and J 5 bases short, with 9 bases between. The DNA of the CDR3 is TGTGCCAGCTCACCAAGGGACGAGAATGAAAAACTGTTTTTT. Protein sequence: CASSPRDENEKLFF.

This clone was counted between two and nine times. The chain combines TRBV19 with TRBJ1-5; no reliable D call. Germline V gives CDR1 LNHDA, CDR2 SQIVND (reference sequence). V was shortened by 1 base and J by 0 bases, with 4 bases between the two germline ends. There are 14 residues in the CDR3. The CDR3 region is CASSIGGSNQPQHF. Written as DNA, the CDR3 is TGTGCCAGTAGTATAGGGGGTAGCAATCAGCCCCAGCATTTT.

The chain is built from TRBV5-1 and TRBJ2-3; weak D call: TRBD2 (6 bases). The CDR3 covers 14 residues. V was trimmed by 0 bases and J by 5 bases, leaving 10 bases between them. Germline V gene data show CDR1 as SGHRS and CDR2 as YFSETQ. CDR3 coding DNA: TGCGCCAGCAGCTTGGCCGGGAGCGGAGATACGCAGTATTTT. Protein: CASSLAGSGDTQYF.

The chain joins TRBV7-6 to TRBJ1-3; D may be TRBD1 (5 bases). V was clipped by 5 bases and J by 1 base, with 9 bases between them. Germline V gives CDR1 SGHVS, CDR2 FNYEAQ. The CDR3 loop spans 14 amino acids. CDR3: CASSLRTSGNTIYF. CDR3 DNA: TGTGCCAGCAGCCTTAGGACATCTGGAAACACCATATATTTT.

This clone is a singleton in its sample. V is TRBV5-1 and J is TRBJ2-5, with TRBD2 matching over 11 bases. The CDR3 contains 15 residues. Germline V gene sequence: CDR1 SGHRS, CDR2 YFSETQ. V trimming: 5 bases; J trimming: 2 bases; junction bases outside the gene matches: 5. Written as DNA, the CDR3 is TGCGCCAGCAGAGCTAGCGGGGGGATGCAAGAGACCCAGTACTTC. This gives the protein CASRASGGMQETQYF.

The table lists this clone with a count of one. V is TRBV18 and J is TRBJ2-5; perhaps D is TRBD1 or TRBD2 (5 bases each). V was cut by 3 bases and J by 5 bases, with 16 bases left in between. In germline, CDR1 is KGHSH, CDR2 LQKENI. The CDR3 is 15 amino acids. CDR3 protein: CASSPGGSGPETQYF. Here the CDR3 DNA reads TGTGCCAGCTCACCCGGTGGGTCGGGGCCGGAGACCCAGTACTTC.

V usage is TRBV5-1 and J usage is TRBJ1-2, with D perhaps matching TRBD1 (6 bases). Germline V gives CDR1 SGHRS, CDR2 YFSETQ. This CDR3 has 13 amino acids. Trimming stripped 4 bases from V and 4 bases from J, with 11 bases between. The CDR3, as DNA: TGCGCCAGCAGCGCAGGACAGATCTATGGCTACACCTTC. It yields the protein CASSAGQIYGYTF.

The genes are TRBV4-3 and TRBJ2-4; perhaps D is TRBD1 or TRBD2 (5 bases each). The CDR3 consists of 15 residues. Germline V gives CDR1 LGHNA, CDR2 YSLEER. The V and J ends lost 0 bases and 6 bases respectively, with 12 bases between them. The CDR3 loop is CASSQDGREINIQYF. For the CDR3, the DNA is TGCGCCAGCAGCCAAGATGGCAGGGAGATAAACATTCAGTACTTC.

This clone was seen a handful of times. This sequence joins TRBV5-4 and TRBJ2-7; 7 bases are a match to TRBD2. Germline V CDR1 and CDR2: SGHNT, YYREEE (reference sequence). V shed 2 bases and J 5 bases; nucleotides not matched to a gene: 7. The CDR3 sequence is 14 residues long. The CDR3: CASSFGLEGDEQYF. CDR3 sequence (DNA): TGTGCCAGCAGCTTCGGACTAGAGGGCGACGAGCAGTACTTC.

V is TRBV6-1 and J is TRBJ2-1; weak D call: TRBD1 (6 bases). Per the germline V gene, CDR1 is MNHNS and CDR2 is SASEGT. The V gene lost 4 bases and the J gene lost 3 bases, with 13 bases spanning the gap. This CDR3 spans 15 amino acids. The CDR3 reads CASSGIGGGYNEQFF. CDR3 DNA sequence: TGTGCCAGCAGTGGAATTGGGGGCGGCTACAATGAGCAGTTCTTC.

The CDR3 loop is CASTRQGGQPQHF. DNA for the CDR3: TGCGCCAGCACCCGACAAGGGGGTCAGCCCCAGCATTTT. The chain has TRBV10-2 and TRBJ1-5, with D possibly matching TRBD1 (6 bases). From germline, CDR1 is WSHSY and CDR2 SAAADI. The CDR3 has 13 amino acids. Trimming left V 7 bases short and J 6 bases short, with 13 bases between.

The genes are TRBV14 and TRBJ1-6; D ambiguous. This CDR3 contains 15 residues. Germline loops: CDR1 SGHDN, CDR2 FVKESK. The ends were cut back, 4 bases at V and 6 bases at J, with 13 bases in the middle. CDR3 loop: CASSRDRGSNSPLHF. The CDR3 DNA follows: TGTGCCAGCAGCCGAGACCGGGGATCTAATTCACCCCTCCACTTT. Variable domain in full (rest from reference TRBV14 and TRBJ1-6): EAGVTQFPSHSVIEKGQTVTLRCDPISGHDNLYWYRRVMGKEIKFLLHFVKESKQDESGMPNNRFLAERTGGTYSTLKVQPAELEDSGVYFCASSRDRGSNSPLHFGNGTRLTVT.

V usage is TRBV7-2 and J usage is TRBJ1-1; D possibly corresponds to TRBD1 (5 bases). The ends were cut back, 5 bases at V and 1 base at J, with 14 bases in the middle. This CDR3 comprises 15 residues. Germline V gene lookup returns CDR1 SGHTA and CDR2 FQGNSA. In DNA form, the CDR3 reads TGTGCCAGCAGCCCTCGGGGGTTGGCGAACACTGAAGCTTTCTTT. It translates to CASSPRGLANTEAFF.

This sequence joins TRBV7-9 and TRBJ1-3; unclear D gene. The V gene lost 4 bases and the J gene lost 0 bases, with 19 bases spanning the gap. This CDR3 is 18 amino acids long. Per germline, CDR1 SEHNR and CDR2 FQNEAQ (reference sequence). CDR3 loop: CASSSSGRRSLSGNTIYF. In DNA, the CDR3 is TGTGCCAGCAGCTCCTCGGGCCGACGAAGCCTCTCTGGAAACACCATATATTTT.

V and J are TRBV7-2 and TRBJ2-1, with 11 bases matching TRBD2. This CDR3 is 16 amino acids long. V shed 4 bases and J 4 bases; nucleotides not matched to a gene: 6. Germline lookup yields CDR1 SGHTA and CDR2 FQGNSA. In nucleotides, the CDR3 is TGTGCCAGCAGCTACGGACTAGCGGGCTATTACAATGAGCAGTTCTTC. Translated, it gives CASSYGLAGYYNEQFF.

The chain has TRBV5-1 and TRBJ1-5, with D possibly being TRBD1 (6 bases). Trimming left V 4 bases short and J 6 bases short, with 20 bases between. This CDR3 region has 16 residues. Per the germline V gene, CDR1 is SGHRS and CDR2 is YFSETQ. The CDR3 here is CASSPRGPGAGQPQHF. The CDR3 region has the DNA TGCGCCAGCAGCCCCCGTGGGCCGGGGGCCGGTCAGCCCCAGCATTTT.

The chain links TRBV7-9 to TRBJ1-4; weak D call: TRBD1 (6 bases). CDR1 SEHNR and CDR2 FQNEAQ come from the germline V gene (reference sequence). V lost 1 base and J lost 2, with 11 bases in between. The CDR3 sequence is 16 residues long. CDR3 in DNA: TGTGCCAGCAGCTTAGGGGCAGGGGTCACTAATGAAAAACTGTTTTTT. Translated: CASSLGAGVTNEKLFF.

In this sample, this clone turned up once. This sequence joins TRBV6-1 and TRBJ1-1, with TRBD1 matching over 9 bases. The germline CDR1 and CDR2 sequences are MNHNS and SASEGT. This CDR3 is built from 14 residues. The ends lost 7 bases at V and 5 bases at J; junction bases unmatched: 8. The CDR3 nucleotides read TGTGCCAGCACCCACAGGGGGCTGAGGACTGAAGCTTTCTTT. It encodes CASTHRGLRTEAFF.

This clone was detected only once. V usage is TRBV19 and J usage is TRBJ2-1, with 11 bases fitting TRBD2. This CDR3 region has 19 residues. V shed 5 bases and J 0 bases; nucleotides not matched to a gene: 12. Germline V gene sequence: CDR1 LNHDA, CDR2 SQIVND (reference sequence). The CDR3 reads CASSVGTSGLIVSYNEQFF. CDR3 DNA sequence: TGTGCCAGTAGTGTCGGGACTAGCGGTTTAATCGTCTCCTACAATGAGCAGTTCTTC.

V and J are TRBV5-4 and TRBJ1-6; D ambiguous. The V and J ends lost 4 bases and 0 bases respectively, with 11 bases between them. The CDR3 runs 16 residues. The V gene's germline CDR1 is SGHNT and CDR2 YYREEE (reference sequence). DNA of the CDR3: TGTGCCAGCAGCCCGGACCGAAGCTCCTATAATTCACCCCTCCACTTT. Its translation is CASSPDRSSYNSPLHF.

The chain recombines TRBV7-8 with TRBJ2-2; 11 bases align to TRBD2. With V trimmed by 6 bases and J by 6 bases, 9 bases remained unmatched. This CDR3 has 16 amino acids. Germline V CDR1 and CDR2: SGHVS, FQNEAQ. The CDR3 DNA follows: TGTGCCAGCAGGATTCGGACTAGCGGGTCGTCCGGGGAGCTGTTTTTT. Its protein is CASRIRTSGSSGELFF.

The V gene is TRBV7-9, the J gene TRBJ1-5; TRBD1 matches 8 bases. CDR3 length equals 12 residues. CDR1 and CDR2 from the germline V gene are SEHNR and FQNEAQ (reference sequence). With V trimmed by 9 bases and J by 6 bases, 4 bases remained unmatched. CDR3 nucleotide sequence: TGTGCCAGTCAGGGGGCAGGTCAGCCCCAGCATTTT. Translated: CASQGAGQPQHF. Supplemented by reference TRBV7-9 and TRBJ1-5, the full variable domain reads DTGVSQNPRHKITKRGQNVTFRCDPISEHNRLYWYRQTLGQGPEFLTYFQNEAQLEKSRLLSDRFSAERPKGSFSTLEIQRTEQGDSAMYLCASQGAGQPQHFGDGTRLSIL.

The chain employs TRBV7-2 and TRBJ1-1, with TRBD1 matching over 8 bases. There are 14 residues in the CDR3. Unmatched junction bases numbered 7, after V lost 3 bases and J lost 7 bases. CDR1 SGHTA and CDR2 FQGNSA come from the germline V gene. This CDR3 is CASSLVQGGIEAFF. CDR3 in DNA: TGTGCCAGCAGCTTGGTACAGGGGGGAATTGAAGCTTTCTTT.

This chain uses TRBV6-5 with TRBJ2-3; D not certain. Trimming left V 6 bases short and J 0 bases short, with 10 bases between. Germline CDR1 is MNHEY and CDR2 is SVGAGI. The CDR3 has 14 residues. CDR3 nucleotide sequence: TGTGCCAGCAGCGAGTTAGGTAGCACAGATACGCAGTATTTT. Protein sequence: CASSELGSTDTQYF.

The J gene is TRBJ1-1, the V gene TRBV18; D may be TRBD1 (6 bases). CDR1 and CDR2 from the germline V gene are KGHSH and LQKENI. The ends were cut back, 2 bases at V and 1 base at J, with 14 bases in the middle. CDR3 length: 16 amino acids. Here the CDR3 reads CASSPWQGSGNTEAFF. In nucleotides, the CDR3 is TGTGCCAGCTCACCATGGCAGGGGAGCGGGAACACTGAAGCTTTCTTT.